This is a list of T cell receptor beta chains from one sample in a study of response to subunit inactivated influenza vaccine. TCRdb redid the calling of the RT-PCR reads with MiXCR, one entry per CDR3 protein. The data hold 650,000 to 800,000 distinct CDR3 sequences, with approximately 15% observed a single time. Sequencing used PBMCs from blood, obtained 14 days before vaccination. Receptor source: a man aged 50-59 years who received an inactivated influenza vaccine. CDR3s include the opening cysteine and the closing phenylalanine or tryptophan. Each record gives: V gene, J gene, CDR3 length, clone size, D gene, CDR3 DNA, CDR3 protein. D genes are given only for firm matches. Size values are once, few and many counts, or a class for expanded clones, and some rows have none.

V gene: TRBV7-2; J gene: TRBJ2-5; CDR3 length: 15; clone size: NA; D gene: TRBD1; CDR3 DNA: TGTGCCAGCAGCTCAGGACAGGGGCAGGGGGAGACCCAGTACTTC; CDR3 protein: CASSSGQGQGETQYF
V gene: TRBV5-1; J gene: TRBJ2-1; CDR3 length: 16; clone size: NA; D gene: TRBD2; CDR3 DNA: TGCGCCAGCAGCTTGGTTGGTAGCGGGAGGACGGGTGAGCAGTTCTTC; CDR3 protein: CASSLVGSGRTGEQFF
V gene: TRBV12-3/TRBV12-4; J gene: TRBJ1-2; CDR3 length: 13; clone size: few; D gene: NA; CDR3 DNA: TGTGCCAGCAGTTTCACCTCCAACTATGGCTACACCTTC; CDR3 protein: CASSFTSNYGYTF
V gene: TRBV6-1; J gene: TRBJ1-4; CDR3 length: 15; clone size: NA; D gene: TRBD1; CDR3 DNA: TGTGCCAGCAGCACCATCACCGGGACAGGCGAAAAACTGTTTTTT; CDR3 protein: CASSTITGTGEKLFF
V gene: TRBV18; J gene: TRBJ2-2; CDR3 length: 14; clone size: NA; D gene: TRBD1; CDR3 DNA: TGTGCCAGCTCACCGGGACAGGACACCGGGGAGCTGTTTTTT; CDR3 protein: CASSPGQDTGELFF
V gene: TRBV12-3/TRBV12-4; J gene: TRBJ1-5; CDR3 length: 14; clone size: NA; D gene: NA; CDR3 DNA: TGTGCCAGCAGTTTAGTCCCAGGTCAGCAGCCCCAGCATTTT; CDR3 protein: CASSLVPGQQPQHF
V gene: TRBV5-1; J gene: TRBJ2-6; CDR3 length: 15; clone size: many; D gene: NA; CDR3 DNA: TGCGCCAGCAGCTTGATGGGGGAAGGGGCCAACGTCCTGACTTTC; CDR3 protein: CASSLMGEGANVLTF
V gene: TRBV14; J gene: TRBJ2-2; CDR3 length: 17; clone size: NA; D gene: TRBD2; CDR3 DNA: TGTGCCAGCAGCCCCTTTACTAGCGGGAGAGGCACCGGGGAGCTGTTTTTT; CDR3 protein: CASSPFTSGRGTGELFF
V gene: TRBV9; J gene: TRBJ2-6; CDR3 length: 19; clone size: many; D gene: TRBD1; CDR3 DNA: TGTGCCAGCAGCGTAGATCCTCGGACAGGAGTGGGGATAGCCAACGTCCTGACTTTC; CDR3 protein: CASSVDPRTGVGIANVLTF
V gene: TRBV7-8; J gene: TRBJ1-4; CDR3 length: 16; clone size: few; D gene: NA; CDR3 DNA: TGTGCCAGCAGCACACCCCCTAGAGGGAGGGATGAAAAACTGTTTTTT; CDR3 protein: CASSTPPRGRDEKLFF
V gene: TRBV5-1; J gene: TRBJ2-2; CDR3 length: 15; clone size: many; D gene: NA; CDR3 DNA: TGCGCCAGCAGCTTCAGGCAGGGGTACACCGGGGAGCTGTTTTTT; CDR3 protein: CASSFRQGYTGELFF
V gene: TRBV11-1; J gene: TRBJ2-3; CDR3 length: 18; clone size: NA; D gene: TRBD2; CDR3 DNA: TGTGCCAGCAGCTCTACTCCCAGTGAGCGGGGTTGGGCAGATACGCAGTATTTT; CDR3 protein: CASSSTPSERGWADTQYF
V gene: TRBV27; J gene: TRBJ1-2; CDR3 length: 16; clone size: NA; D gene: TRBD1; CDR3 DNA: TGTGCCAGCAGCCCCCGCGATGGGACAGGGCTCTATGGCTACACCTTC; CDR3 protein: CASSPRDGTGLYGYTF
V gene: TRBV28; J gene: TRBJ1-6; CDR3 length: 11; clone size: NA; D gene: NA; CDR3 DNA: TGTGCCAGCAGTTCCAGGGGTCCCCTCCACTTT; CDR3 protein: CASSSRGPLHF
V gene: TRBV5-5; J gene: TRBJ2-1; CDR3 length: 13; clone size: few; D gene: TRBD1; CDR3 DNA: TGTGCCAGCAGCAGGACAGGAAGTCATGAGCAGTTCTTC; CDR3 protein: CASSRTGSHEQFF
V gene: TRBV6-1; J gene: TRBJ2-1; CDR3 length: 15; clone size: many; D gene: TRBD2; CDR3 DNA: TGTGCCAGCAGGAAGACTAGCGGGGACTACAATGAGCAGTTCTTC; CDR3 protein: CASRKTSGDYNEQFF
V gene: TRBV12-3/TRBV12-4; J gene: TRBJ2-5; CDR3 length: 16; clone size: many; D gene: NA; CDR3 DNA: TGTGCCAGCAGTCTACGATGGGGTATTGGACAAGAGACCCAGTACTTC; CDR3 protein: CASSLRWGIGQETQYF
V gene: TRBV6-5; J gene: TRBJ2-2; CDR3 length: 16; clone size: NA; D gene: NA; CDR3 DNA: TGTGCCAGCAGTTACTCGGGTAGATCGATCACCGGGGAGCTGTTTTTT; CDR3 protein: CASSYSGRSITGELFF
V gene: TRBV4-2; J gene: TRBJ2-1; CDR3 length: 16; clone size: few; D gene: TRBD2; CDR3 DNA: TGTGCCAGCAGCCAAGAGTGGCGGGAGTTAGACAATGAGCAGTTCTTC; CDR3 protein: CASSQEWRELDNEQFF
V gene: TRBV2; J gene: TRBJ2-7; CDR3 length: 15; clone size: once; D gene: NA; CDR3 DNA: TGTGCCAGCACCCGTTCCCTAGCAGTCTCCTACGAGCAGTACTTC; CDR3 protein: CASTRSLAVSYEQYF
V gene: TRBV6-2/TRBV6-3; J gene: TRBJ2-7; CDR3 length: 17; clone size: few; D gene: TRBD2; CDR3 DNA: TGTGCCAGTAGGGGACGTTGGACTAGCGGGAGCTCCTACGAGCAGTACTTC; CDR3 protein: CASRGRWTSGSSYEQYF
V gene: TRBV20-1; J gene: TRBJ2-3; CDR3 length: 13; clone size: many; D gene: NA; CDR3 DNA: TGCAGTGTAGTAGACGAAAAGACAGATACGCAGTATTTT; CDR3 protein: CSVVDEKTDTQYF
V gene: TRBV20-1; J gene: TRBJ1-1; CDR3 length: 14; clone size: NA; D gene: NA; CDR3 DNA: TGCAGTGCTAGAGCAGGCGGCTTGAACACTGAAGCTTTCTTT; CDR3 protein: CSARAGGLNTEAFF
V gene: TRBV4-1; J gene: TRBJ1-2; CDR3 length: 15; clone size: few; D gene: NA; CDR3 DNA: TGCGCCAGCAGCCAGACGGCGGGGCTGGCAATCGGCTACACCTTC; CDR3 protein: CASSQTAGLAIGYTF
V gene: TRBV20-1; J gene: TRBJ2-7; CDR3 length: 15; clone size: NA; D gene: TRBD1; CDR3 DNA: TGCAGTGCTGCGACCGGGACAGGGAGCTCGGGCAAGCAGTACTTC; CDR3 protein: CSAATGTGSSGKQYF
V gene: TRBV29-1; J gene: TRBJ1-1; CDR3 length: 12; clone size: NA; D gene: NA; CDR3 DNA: TGCAGCGGAGGGGAACCGAACACTGAAGCTTTCTTT; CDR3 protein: CSGGEPNTEAFF
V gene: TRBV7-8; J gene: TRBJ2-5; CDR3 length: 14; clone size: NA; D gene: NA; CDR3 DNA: TGTGCCAGCAGCTTAACGGCAGTAAAAGAGACCCAGTACTTC; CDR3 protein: CASSLTAVKETQYF
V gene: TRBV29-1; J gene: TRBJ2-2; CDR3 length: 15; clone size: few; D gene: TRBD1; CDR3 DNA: TGCAGCGTCCCAGGGGGACAGGCGAACACCGGGGAGCTGTTTTTT; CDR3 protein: CSVPGGQANTGELFF
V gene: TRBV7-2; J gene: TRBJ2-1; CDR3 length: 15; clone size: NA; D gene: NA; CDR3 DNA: TGTGCCAGCAGCTTAGGAGCACAGGCCTACAATGAGCAGTTCTTC; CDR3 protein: CASSLGAQAYNEQFF
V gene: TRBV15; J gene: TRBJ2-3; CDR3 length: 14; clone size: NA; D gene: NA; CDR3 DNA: TGTGCCACCAGCAGAGACGAAGGCACAGATACGCAGTATTTT; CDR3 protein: CATSRDEGTDTQYF
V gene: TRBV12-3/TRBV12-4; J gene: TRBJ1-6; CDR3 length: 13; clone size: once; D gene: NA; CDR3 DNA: TGTGCCAGCCGACCTGGGAGTGGTTCACCCCTCCACTTT; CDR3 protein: CASRPGSGSPLHF
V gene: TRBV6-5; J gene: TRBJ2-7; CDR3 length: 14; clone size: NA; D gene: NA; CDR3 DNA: TGTGCCAGCAGTTACTTGAGGGTGGGCTACGAGCAGTACTTC; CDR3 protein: CASSYLRVGYEQYF
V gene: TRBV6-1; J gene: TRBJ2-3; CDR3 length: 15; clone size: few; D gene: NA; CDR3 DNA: TGTGCCAGCGCGGCCGCGGCGGCTAGCACAGATACGCAGTATTTT; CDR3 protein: CASAAAAASTDTQYF
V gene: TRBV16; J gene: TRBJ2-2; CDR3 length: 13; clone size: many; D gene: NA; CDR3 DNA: TGTGCCAGCGTTGGGACGAACACCGGGGAGCTGTTTTTT; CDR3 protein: CASVGTNTGELFF